A selection of T cell receptor beta chains follows, all from one sample in a study of blood T cell repertoires in COVID-19. Only in-frame clones appear in the TCRdb table, and some are missing; sequencing was by immunoSEQ multiplex PCR. The sample shows around 320,000 clones, 89% of them seen only once. The sequencing input was PBMCs or T cells enriched from blood (not recorded which). These receptor sequences come from a woman in her forties or fifties who had been exposed to COVID-19. Both conserved end residues are part of each CDR3.

j_call v_call cdr3_aa
TRBJ2-2 TRBV2 CASSDWTGPGELFF
TRBJ1-2 TRBV5-1 CASSQTGQNYGYTF
TRBJ2-7 TRBV27 CASSMGEGYEQYF
TRBJ1-1 TRBV7-8 CASSSPDGQTNTEAFF
TRBJ1-5 TRBV5-1 CASSLGVGQGRQPQHF
TRBJ2-3 TRBV5-1 CASSRDRGTDTQYF
TRBJ1-6 TRBV4-2 CASSASGQYNSPLHF
TRBJ2-3 TRBV29-1 CSVNPGRPSGTDTQYF
TRBJ1-2 TRBV3-1/TRBV3-2 CASSQDPPGGGYTF
TRBJ2-3 TRBV5-8 CASSTRLAADTQYF
TRBJ1-3 TRBV13 CASSLDRGSGNTIYF
TRBJ1-4 TRBV15 CATSTGTVSNEKLFF
TRBJ1-5 TRBV19 CASSIPSPGAQHF
TRBJ1-3 TRBV5-1 CASSLEGQGEGNTIYF
TRBJ1-3 TRBV2 CASSTIQGNTIYF